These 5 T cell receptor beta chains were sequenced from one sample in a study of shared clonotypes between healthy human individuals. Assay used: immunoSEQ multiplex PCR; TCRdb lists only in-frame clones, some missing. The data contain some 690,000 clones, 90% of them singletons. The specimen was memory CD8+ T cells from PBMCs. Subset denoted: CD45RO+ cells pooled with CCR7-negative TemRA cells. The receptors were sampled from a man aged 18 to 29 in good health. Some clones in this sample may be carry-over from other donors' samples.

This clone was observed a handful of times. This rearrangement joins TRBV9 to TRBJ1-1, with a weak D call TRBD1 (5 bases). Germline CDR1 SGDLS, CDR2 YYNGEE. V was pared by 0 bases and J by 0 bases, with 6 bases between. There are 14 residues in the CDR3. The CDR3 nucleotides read TGTGCCAGCAGCGTAGGACAGATGAACACTGAAGCTTTCTTT. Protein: CASSVGQMNTEAFF.

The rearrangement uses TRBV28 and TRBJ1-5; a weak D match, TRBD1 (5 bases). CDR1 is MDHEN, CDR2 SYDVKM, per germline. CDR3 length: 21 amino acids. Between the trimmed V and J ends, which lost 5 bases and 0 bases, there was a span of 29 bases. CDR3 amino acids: CASSTHVTRGKSTPSNQPQHF. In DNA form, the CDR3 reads TGTGCCAGCAGTACCCATGTCACTCGGGGCAAGAGCACACCTAGCAATCAGCCCCAGCATTTT.

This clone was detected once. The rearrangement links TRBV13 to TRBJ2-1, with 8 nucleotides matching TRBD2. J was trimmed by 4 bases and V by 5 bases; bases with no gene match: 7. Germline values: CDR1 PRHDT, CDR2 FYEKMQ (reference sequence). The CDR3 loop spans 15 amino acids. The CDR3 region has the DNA TGTGCCAGCAGCCGTACTAGCGGAGTTTACAATGAGCAGTTCTTC. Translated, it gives CASSRTSGVYNEQFF.

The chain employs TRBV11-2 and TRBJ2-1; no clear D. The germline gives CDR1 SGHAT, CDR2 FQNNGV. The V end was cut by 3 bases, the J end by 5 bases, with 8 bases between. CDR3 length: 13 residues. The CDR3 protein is CASSFSQHNEQFF. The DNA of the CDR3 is TGTGCCAGCAGCTTTTCGCAGCACAATGAGCAGTTCTTC.

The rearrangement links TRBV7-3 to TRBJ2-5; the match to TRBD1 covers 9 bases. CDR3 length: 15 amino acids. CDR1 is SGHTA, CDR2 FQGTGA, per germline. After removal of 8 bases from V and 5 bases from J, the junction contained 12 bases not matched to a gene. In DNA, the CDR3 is TGTGCCAGCTGCCATGGGACAGGGTCGGCCGAGACCCAGTACTTC. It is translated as CASCHGTGSAETQYF.